This T cell receptor (beta chain) was retrieved from a study of control samples from healthy donors and cancer patients. The trim removed 6 bases at V and 9 bases at J, leaving 13 bases unmatched. The CDR3 has 16 amino acids. Germline loops: CDR1 SEHNR, CDR2 FQNEAQ (reference sequence). Sequencing used immunoSEQ multiplex PCR; TCRdb keeps in-frame clones, though not all of them. This table holds approximately 100,000 clones, just over 85% found once. The sample was blood. The origin of this receptor is a young man in good health. This chain connects TRBV7-9 to TRBJ2-1, with TRBD2 identical over 11 bases. The CDR3 DNA follows: TGTGCCAGCAGACAAGAGGGACTAGCGGCGGATCGTGAGCAGTTCTTC. This gives the protein CASRQEGLAADREQFF.